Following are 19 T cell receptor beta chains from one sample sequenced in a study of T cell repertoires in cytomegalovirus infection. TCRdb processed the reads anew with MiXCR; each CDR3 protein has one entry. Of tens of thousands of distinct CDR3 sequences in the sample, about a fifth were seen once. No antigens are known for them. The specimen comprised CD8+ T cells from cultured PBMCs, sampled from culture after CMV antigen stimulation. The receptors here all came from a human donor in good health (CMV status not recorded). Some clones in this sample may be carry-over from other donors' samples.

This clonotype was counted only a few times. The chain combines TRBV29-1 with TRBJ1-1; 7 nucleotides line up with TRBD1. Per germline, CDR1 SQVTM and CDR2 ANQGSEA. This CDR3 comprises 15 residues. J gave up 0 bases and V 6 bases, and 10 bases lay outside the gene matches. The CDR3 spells CSVLGDSGMNTEAFF. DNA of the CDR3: TGCAGCGTCCTTGGGGACAGCGGCATGAACACTGAAGCTTTCTTT.

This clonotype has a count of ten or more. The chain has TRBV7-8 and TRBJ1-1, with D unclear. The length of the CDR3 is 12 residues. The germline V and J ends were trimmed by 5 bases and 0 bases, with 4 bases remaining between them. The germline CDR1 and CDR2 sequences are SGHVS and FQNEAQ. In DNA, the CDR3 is TGTGCCAGCAGCAGGATGAACACTGAAGCTTTCTTT. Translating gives CASSRMNTEAFF.

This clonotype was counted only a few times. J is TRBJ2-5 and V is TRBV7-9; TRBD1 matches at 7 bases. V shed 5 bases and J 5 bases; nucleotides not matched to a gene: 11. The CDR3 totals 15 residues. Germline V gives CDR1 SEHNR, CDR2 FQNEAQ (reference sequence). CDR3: CASSTDGQVLETQYF. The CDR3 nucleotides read TGTGCCAGCAGCACCGACGGACAGGTCCTGGAGACCCAGTACTTC.

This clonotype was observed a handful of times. The CDR3 nucleotides read TGTGCCAGCAGCTTAGGGGCGGGGATTGAGACCCAGTACTTC. This encodes CASSLGAGIETQYF. V usage is TRBV7-8 and J usage is TRBJ2-5; D perhaps matches TRBD2 (6 bases). V gave up 1 base and J gave up 5 bases, with 11 bases separating them. Germline V gene sequence: CDR1 SGHVS, CDR2 FQNEAQ. This CDR3 comprises 14 residues.

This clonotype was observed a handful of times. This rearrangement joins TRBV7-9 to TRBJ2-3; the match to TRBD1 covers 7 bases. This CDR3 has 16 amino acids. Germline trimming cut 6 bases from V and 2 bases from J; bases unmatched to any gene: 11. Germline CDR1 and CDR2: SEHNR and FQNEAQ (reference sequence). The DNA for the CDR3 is TGTGCCAGCAGTTCACCCCGGGACAGCCCCACAGATACGCAGTATTTT. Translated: CASSSPRDSPTDTQYF. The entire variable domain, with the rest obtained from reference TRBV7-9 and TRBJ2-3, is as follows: DTGVSQNPRHKITKRGQNVTFRCDPISEHNRLYWYRQTLGQGPEFLTYFQNEAQLEKSRLLSDRFSAERPKGSFSTLEIQRTEQGDSAMYLCASSSPRDSPTDTQYFGPGTRLTVL.

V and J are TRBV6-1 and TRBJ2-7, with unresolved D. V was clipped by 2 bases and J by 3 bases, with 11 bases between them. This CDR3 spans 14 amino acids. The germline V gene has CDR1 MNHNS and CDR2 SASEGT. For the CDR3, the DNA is TGTGCCAGCAGTGAATCCCAGAAGATCTACGAGCAGTACTTC. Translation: CASSESQKIYEQYF.

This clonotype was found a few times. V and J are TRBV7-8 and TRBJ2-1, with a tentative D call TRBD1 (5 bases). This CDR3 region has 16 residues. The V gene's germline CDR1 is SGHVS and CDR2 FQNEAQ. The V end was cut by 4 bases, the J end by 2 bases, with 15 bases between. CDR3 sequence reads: CASSSREGVTYNEQFF. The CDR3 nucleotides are TGTGCCAGCAGCTCCCGCGAAGGGGTGACCTACAATGAGCAGTTCTTC. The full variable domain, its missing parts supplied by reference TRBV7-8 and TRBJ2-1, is GAGVSQSPRYKVAKRGQDVALRCDPISGHVSLFWYQQALGQGPEFLTYFQNEAQLDKSGLPSDRFFAERPEGSVSTLKIQRTQQEDSAVYLCASSSREGVTYNEQFFGPGTRLTVL.

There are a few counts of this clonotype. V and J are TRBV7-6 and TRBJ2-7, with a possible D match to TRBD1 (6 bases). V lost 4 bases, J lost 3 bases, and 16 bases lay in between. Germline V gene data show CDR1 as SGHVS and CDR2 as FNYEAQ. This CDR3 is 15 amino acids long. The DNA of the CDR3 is TGTGCCAGCAGCTCCGGCAGGGGATTCTTCTACGAGCAGTACTTC. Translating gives CASSSGRGFFYEQYF.

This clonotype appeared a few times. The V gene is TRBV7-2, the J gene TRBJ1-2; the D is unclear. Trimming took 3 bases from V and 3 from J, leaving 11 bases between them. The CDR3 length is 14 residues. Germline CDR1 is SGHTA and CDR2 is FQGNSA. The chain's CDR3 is CASSFADGYYGYTF. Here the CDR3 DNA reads TGTGCCAGCAGCTTTGCTGACGGTTACTATGGCTACACCTTC.

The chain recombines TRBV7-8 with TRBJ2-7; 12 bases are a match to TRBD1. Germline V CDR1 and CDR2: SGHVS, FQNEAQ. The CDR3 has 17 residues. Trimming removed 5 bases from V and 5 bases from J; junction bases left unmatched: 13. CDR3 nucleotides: TGTGCCAGCAGCCACCTTTTGGACGGGACAGGGGGCAACGAGCAGTACTTC. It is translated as CASSHLLDGTGGNEQYF.

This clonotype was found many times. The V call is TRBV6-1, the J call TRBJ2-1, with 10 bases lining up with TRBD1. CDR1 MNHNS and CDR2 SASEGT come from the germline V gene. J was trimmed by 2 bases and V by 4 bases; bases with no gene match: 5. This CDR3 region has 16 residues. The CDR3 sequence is CASSAFGTGAYNEQFF. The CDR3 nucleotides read TGTGCCAGCAGTGCCTTTGGGACAGGGGCCTACAATGAGCAGTTCTTC.

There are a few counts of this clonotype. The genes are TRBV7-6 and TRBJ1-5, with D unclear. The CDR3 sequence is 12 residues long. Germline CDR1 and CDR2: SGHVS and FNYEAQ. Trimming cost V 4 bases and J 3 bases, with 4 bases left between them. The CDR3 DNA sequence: TGTGCCAGCAGCTCCTACAATCAGCCCCAGCATTTT. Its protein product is CASSSYNQPQHF.

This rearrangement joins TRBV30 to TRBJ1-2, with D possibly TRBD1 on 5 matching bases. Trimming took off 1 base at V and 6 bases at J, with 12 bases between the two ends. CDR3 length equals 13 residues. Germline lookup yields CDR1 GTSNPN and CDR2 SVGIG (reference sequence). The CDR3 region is CAWSEGFGHGYTF. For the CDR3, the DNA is TGTGCCTGGAGTGAGGGGTTCGGCCATGGCTACACCTTC.

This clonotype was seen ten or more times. CDR3 in DNA: TGTGCCAGCAGCTCACCCTTAGGGGGTTATGGCTACACCTTC. Its translation is CASSSPLGGYGYTF. J is TRBJ1-2 and V is TRBV7-2; D is perhaps TRBD1 (6 bases). The CDR3 loop spans 14 amino acids. V lost 4 bases and J lost 5, with 14 bases in between. Germline V gene data show CDR1 as SGHTA and CDR2 as FQGNSA.

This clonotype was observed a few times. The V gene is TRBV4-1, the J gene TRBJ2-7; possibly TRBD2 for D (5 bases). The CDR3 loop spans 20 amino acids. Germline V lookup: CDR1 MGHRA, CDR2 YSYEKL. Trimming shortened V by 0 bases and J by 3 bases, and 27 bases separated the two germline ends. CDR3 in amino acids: CASSQENPTQTTEEFYEQYF. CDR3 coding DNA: TGCGCCAGCAGCCAAGAAAACCCCACGCAGACTACCGAGGAGTTCTACGAGCAGTACTTC.

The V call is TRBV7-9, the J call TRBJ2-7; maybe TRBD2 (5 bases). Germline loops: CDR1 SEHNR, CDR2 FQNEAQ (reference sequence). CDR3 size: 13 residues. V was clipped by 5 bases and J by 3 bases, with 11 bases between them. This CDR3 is CASSPSSGYEQYF. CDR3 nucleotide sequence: TGTGCCAGCAGCCCCTCGAGCGGCTACGAGCAGTACTTC.

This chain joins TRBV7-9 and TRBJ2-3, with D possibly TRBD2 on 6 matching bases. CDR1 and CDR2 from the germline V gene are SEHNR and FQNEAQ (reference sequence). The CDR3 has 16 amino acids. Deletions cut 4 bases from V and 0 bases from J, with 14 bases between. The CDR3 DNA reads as TGTGCCAGCAGCTCTACCCGGGGGTCTAGCACAGATACGCAGTATTTT. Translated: CASSSTRGSSTDTQYF.

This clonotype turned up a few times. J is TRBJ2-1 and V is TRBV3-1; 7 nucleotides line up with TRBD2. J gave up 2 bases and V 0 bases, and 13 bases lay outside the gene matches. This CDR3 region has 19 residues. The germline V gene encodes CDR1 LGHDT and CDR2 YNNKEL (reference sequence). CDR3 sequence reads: CASSQERGLAGVTYNEQFF. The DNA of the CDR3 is TGTGCCAGCAGCCAAGAGCGGGGCCTGGCGGGAGTGACCTACAATGAGCAGTTCTTC.

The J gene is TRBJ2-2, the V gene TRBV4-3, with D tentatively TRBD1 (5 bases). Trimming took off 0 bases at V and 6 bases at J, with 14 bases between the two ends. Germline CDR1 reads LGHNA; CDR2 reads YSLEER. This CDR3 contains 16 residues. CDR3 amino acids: CASSQDYNPGSGELFF. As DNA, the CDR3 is TGCGCCAGCAGCCAAGATTATAATCCAGGGTCCGGGGAGCTGTTTTTT.